The rows below give T cell receptor beta chains drawn from one sample of a study of identical twins. Each CDR3 protein is one row after TCRdb ran MiXCR on the 5' RACE reads. The table includes some 320,000 distinct CDR3 sequences, over 9% detected once. The sample was also reused in another study, on yellow fever vaccine responses in identical twins.

The source material was CD8+ T cells sorted from blood. The origin of the receptors is a woman aged 18-30 years in good health. Both conserved end residues are part of each CDR3. A D gene is named only where the DNA matches it firmly. Clone size is shown for a subset of rows, as once, few, many or a class of expanded clone.

d_gene	v_gene	j_gene	abundance	CDR3aa	CDR3nt
TRBD2	TRBV3-1	TRBJ2-7	NA	CASSQLKRGAYEQYF	TGTGCCAGCAGCCAACTAAAGCGGGGGGCCTACGAGCAGTACTTC
TRBD1	TRBV5-6	TRBJ2-3	few	CASSWGQGGDTDTQYF	TGTGCCAGCAGCTGGGGACAGGGGGGGGACACAGATACGCAGTATTTT
TRBD2	TRBV12-3/TRBV12-4	TRBJ2-3	many	CASSIRTSTHTDTQYF	TGTGCCAGCAGTATCCGGACTAGCACGCACACAGATACGCAGTATTTT
NA	TRBV7-9	TRBJ2-1	NA	CASSPGGPEGQFF	TGTGCCAGCAGCCCGGGTGGGCCAGAAGGGCAGTTCTTC
TRBD1	TRBV25-1	TRBJ2-7	few	CASSEWSGGPYEQYF	TGTGCCAGCAGTGAATGGTCAGGGGGCCCCTACGAGCAGTACTTC
TRBD1	TRBV2	TRBJ2-7	few	CASRPEMMDRGDEQYF	TGTGCCAGCAGACCCGAGATGATGGACAGGGGGGACGAGCAGTACTTC
TRBD1	TRBV7-3	TRBJ1-2	few	CASSTTGARGGYTF	TGTGCCAGCAGCACTACAGGGGCACGAGGTGGCTACACCTTC
NA	TRBV24-1	TRBJ2-1	NA	CATSVGGSSYNEQFF	TGTGCCACCAGTGTGGGCGGTAGCTCCTACAATGAGCAGTTCTTC
NA	TRBV3-1	TRBJ2-7	NA	CASCQRDISTGEQYF	TGTGCCAGCTGCCAGCGGGACATTAGCACAGGGGAGCAGTACTTC
TRBD2	TRBV9	TRBJ2-3	few	CASSAIGLADTQYF	TGTGCCAGCAGCGCAATCGGACTAGCAGATACGCAGTATTTT
NA	TRBV3-1	TRBJ2-5	few	CASSLVGSRDPETQYF	TGTGCCAGCAGCCTAGTGGGATCCCGGGACCCAGAGACCCAGTACTTC
NA	TRBV4-2	TRBJ2-7	NA	CASSQEGLRSEQYF	TGTGCCAGCAGCCAAGAAGGACTTCGATCCGAGCAGTACTTC